These 9 T cell receptor beta chains were sequenced from one sample in a study of blood T cell repertoires in COVID-19. Clones were read by immunoSEQ multiplex PCR, and TCRdb kept only the in-frame ones, dropping some. Of hundreds of thousands of clones listed, 75% to 85% are singletons. Input material: peripheral blood. These TCRs come from a woman in her sixties or seventies with active or convalescent COVID-19.

V gene TRBV12-3 or TRBV12-4 combines with J gene TRBJ1-1; tentative D call: TRBD1 (6 bases). With 6 bases removed from V and 3 bases from J, the gap between germline ends came to 11 bases. The CDR3 runs 13 residues. CDR3 sequence (DNA): TGTGCCAGCAGCCTACAGGGATACACTGAAGCTTTCTTT. This encodes CASSLQGYTEAFF.

The chain uses TRBV30 and TRBJ1-5; TRBD1 agrees at 12 bases. Germline CDR1 and CDR2: GTSNPN and SVGIG (reference sequence). Losses at the gene ends were 3 bases for V and 4 bases for J; bases not matched to a gene: 16. The CDR3 extends over 19 amino acids. This chain's CDR3 is CAWSRPGTGGSSGNQPQHF. The CDR3 nucleotides read TGTGCCTGGAGCCGACCCGGGACAGGGGGCTCTTCGGGAAATCAGCCCCAGCATTTT.

The chain links TRBV18 to TRBJ1-5; 8 bases are a match to TRBD1. Unmatched junction bases numbered 6, after V lost 3 bases and J lost 5 bases. The length of the CDR3 is 15 residues. Germline V gene data show CDR1 as KGHSH and CDR2 as LQKENI. The CDR3 region is CASSPTGGRDQPQHF. Written as DNA, the CDR3 is TGTGCCAGCTCACCTACAGGGGGAAGGGATCAGCCCCAGCATTTT.

This clone was detected only a few times. The chain joins TRBV30 to TRBJ2-7; D uncertain. Germline V gene lookup returns CDR1 GTSNPN and CDR2 SVGIG (reference sequence). The CDR3 covers 14 residues. Trimming removed 3 bases at V and 1 base at J, with 13 bases between. For the CDR3, the DNA is TGTGCCTGGAGCCCCAGTCCACCTTCCTACGAGCAGTACTTC. It translates to CAWSPSPPSYEQYF.

V usage is TRBV5-8 and J usage is TRBJ1-5; TRBD1 aligns across 9 bases. The CDR3 has 16 residues. Unmatched junction bases numbered 7, after V lost 3 bases and J lost 3 bases. Germline V gene data show CDR1 as SGHTS and CDR2 as YDEGEE. CDR3 region: CASSSPGQGHNQPQHF. In DNA, the CDR3 is TGTGCCAGCAGCTCACCGGGACAGGGTCACAATCAGCCCCAGCATTTT.

This clone occurred a few times. The chain has TRBV5-1 and TRBJ2-3, with D uncertain. This CDR3 region has 14 residues. The germline CDR1 and CDR2 sequences are SGHRS and YFSETQ. Trimming took 0 bases from V and 7 from J, leaving 12 bases between them. For the CDR3, the DNA is TGCGCCAGCAGCTTGGGGAGTCCCGAGTATACGCAGTATTTT. Its protein product is CASSLGSPEYTQYF.

The CDR3 DNA reads TGTGCCAGCAGTGAGCCCCGGGACAAGCCTAACTATGGCTACACCTTC. It specifies CASSEPRDKPNYGYTF. V gene TRBV2 combines with J gene TRBJ1-2, with D perhaps TRBD1 (6 bases). Trimming took 3 bases from V and 0 from J, leaving 14 bases between them. Looked up from germline, CDR1 is SNHLY and CDR2 is FYNNEI. The CDR3 runs to 16 residues.

This clone was seen just once. This sequence joins TRBV4-2 and TRBJ1-6; perhaps TRBD1 as D (5 bases). The CDR3 extends over 13 amino acids. Germline V lookup: CDR1 LGHNA, CDR2 YNFKEQ. V was trimmed by 0 bases and J by 9 bases, leaving 6 bases between them. CDR3 region: CASSQEGGSPLHF. CDR3 DNA sequence: TGTGCCAGCAGCCAAGAGGGGGGTTCACCCCTCCACTTT.

The V and J genes are TRBV18 and TRBJ2-3; the match to TRBD2 covers 12 bases. This CDR3 comprises 17 residues. Losses at the gene ends were 2 bases for V and 2 bases for J; bases not matched to a gene: 5. Germline CDR1 is KGHSH and CDR2 is LQKENI. Written as DNA, the CDR3 is TGTGCCAGCTCACCATGGACTAGCGGGGACTTCACAGATACGCAGTATTTT. Its protein is CASSPWTSGDFTDTQYF.